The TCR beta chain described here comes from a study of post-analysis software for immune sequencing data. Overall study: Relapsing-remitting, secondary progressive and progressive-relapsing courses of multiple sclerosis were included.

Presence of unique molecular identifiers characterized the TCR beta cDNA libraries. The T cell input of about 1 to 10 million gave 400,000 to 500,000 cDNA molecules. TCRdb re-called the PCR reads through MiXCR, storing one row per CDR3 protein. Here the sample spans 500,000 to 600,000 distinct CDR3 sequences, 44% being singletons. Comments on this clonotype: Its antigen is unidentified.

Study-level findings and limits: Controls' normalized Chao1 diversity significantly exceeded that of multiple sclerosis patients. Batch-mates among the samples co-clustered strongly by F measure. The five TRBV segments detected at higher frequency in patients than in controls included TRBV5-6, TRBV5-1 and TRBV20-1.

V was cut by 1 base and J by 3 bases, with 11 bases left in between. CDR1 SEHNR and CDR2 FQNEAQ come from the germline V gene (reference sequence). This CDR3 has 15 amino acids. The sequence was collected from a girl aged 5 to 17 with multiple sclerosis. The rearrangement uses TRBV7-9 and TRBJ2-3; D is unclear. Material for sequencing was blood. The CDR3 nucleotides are TGTGCCAGCAGCTTAGAAGGTGTCCGGACAGATACGCAGTATTTT. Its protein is CASSLEGVRTDTQYF.